This entry is about one TCR beta chain. The data were obtained in a study of T cell changes during pregnancy in multiple sclerosis. Sequencing used immunoSEQ multiplex PCR; TCRdb keeps in-frame clones, though not all of them. Altogether roughly 93,000 clones are present, approximately 89% being singletons, with the ten largest covering roughly 1.9%. The CDR3 loop spans 18 amino acids. Looked up from germline, CDR1 is SGHAT and CDR2 is FQDESV (reference sequence). V shed 3 bases, J shed 1 base, and the junction held 8 bases outside the gene matches. The gene calls are TRBV11-1 and TRBJ2-7; TRBD2 matches 14 bases. Sequencing used peripheral blood, obtained in the first trimester of pregnancy. The clonotype comes from a female donor in good health, enrolled as a control in a pregnancy study. The CDR3 region has the DNA TGTGCCAGCAGCTTGCAATTCGGGACTAGCGGGGGATCCTACGAGCAGTACTTC. Its protein is CASSLQFGTSGGSYEQYF.